This T cell receptor beta chain comes out of a study of T cells expressing NK-cell markers. The CDR3 contains 14 residues. Germline CDR1 is LGHDT and CDR2 is YNNKEL (reference sequence). Using the 5' RACE reads, TCRdb records one entry per CDR3 protein without DNA. Across about 370,000 distinct CDR3 sequences, the top ten clones capture about 10% of the sample. The source of this sequence is a woman in her forties or fifties in good health. The specimen sequenced was blood T cells: a sorted CD56 or NKG2C T cell subset, CD4+ or CD8+ T cells, or bulk PBMC T cells (not recorded which). The genes are TRBV3-1 and TRBJ2-1; TCRdb gives TRBD1 as the D gene, but with no DNA this cannot be confirmed. This CDR3 reads CASSEDRVYNEQFF.